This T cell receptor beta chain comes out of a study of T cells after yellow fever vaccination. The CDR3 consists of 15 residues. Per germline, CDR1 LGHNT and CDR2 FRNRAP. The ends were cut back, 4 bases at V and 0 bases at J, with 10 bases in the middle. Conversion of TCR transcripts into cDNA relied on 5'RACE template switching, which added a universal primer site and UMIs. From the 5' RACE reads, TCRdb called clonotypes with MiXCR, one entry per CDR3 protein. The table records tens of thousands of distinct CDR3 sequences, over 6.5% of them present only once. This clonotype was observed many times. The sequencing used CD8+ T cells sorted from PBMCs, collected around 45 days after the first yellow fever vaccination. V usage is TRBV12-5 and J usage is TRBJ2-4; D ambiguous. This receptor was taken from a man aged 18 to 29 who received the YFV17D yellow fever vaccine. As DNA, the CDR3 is TGTGCTAGTGGTTCCCCTACCCTAGCCAAAAACATTCAGTACTTC. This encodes CASGSPTLAKNIQYF.